This TCR beta chain originates from a study of response to subunit inactivated influenza vaccine. General study findings and limits: That few new T cells are recruited by each seasonal influenza vaccination was the authors' suggestion.

The germline V gene encodes CDR1 SGHTA and CDR2 FQGNSA. V dropped 10 bases and J dropped 8 bases, with 18 bases sitting between them. CDR3 size: 14 residues. Each CDR3 protein gets one entry after TCRdb re-called the RT-PCR reads with MiXCR. Among 300,000 to 350,000 distinct CDR3 sequences listed, around a fifth were seen once. The table lists this clonotype with a few counts. As yet, its antigen is unknown. The chain uses TRBV7-2 and TRBJ1-6; D gene ambiguous. The sequence was collected from a man aged 45 to 75 who received an inactivated influenza vaccine. The material was PBMCs from blood, obtained approximately 20 months after vaccination. CDR3 amino acids: CATGRGSLYSPLHF. DNA of the CDR3: TGTGCCACCGGGCGGGGATCCCTATATTCACCCCTCCACTTT.